This T cell receptor beta chain was documented in a study of shared clonotypes between healthy human individuals. About the study: A couple of women and three men aged 18 to 49 served as donors. The plates for each donor numbered three CD4 naive, three CD4 memory, two CD8 naive and one CD8 memory.

Every donor, a Caucasian adult, lived in Nashville, Tennessee. V lost 1 base to trimming and J lost 0 bases, with 7 bases between them. Germline V gene data show CDR1 as SGHTA and CDR2 as FQGNSA. This CDR3 contains 15 residues. In the sorted-subset replicate PCRs, approximately 200 ng DNA, 30,000 or so T cell genomes, was used. Only in-frame clones appear in the TCRdb table, and some are missing; sequencing was by immunoSEQ multiplex PCR. The table has approximately 710,000 clones, 90% seen once. The receptor was derived from a man between 18 and 29 years old in good health. Some clones in this sample may be carry-over from other donors' samples. This chain links TRBV7-2 with TRBJ1-5; D uncertain. Sample: memory CD8+ T cells from PBMCs. Indicated subset: CD45RO+ cells pooled with CCR7-negative TemRA cells. The CDR3 DNA reads TGTGCCAGCAGCTTAGAGGGAGGTAGCAATCAGCCCCAGCATTTT. Amino acid sequence: CASSLEGGSNQPQHF.